The rows below give T cell receptor beta chains drawn from one sample of a study of CD4 T cells in relation to SARS-CoV-2 and coronaviruses. No antigen has been assigned to these receptors. The assay was immunoSEQ multiplex PCR, and TCRdb's table has in-frame clones only and misses some. The sample includes about 19,000 clones, 77% of them seen just once. The sample comprised CD4+ T cells from PBMCs, cultured in vitro. All receptors derive from a human donor in good health. CDR3s include the opening cysteine and the closing phenylalanine or tryptophan. The D gene is left open where the match is weak. The size of a clone is reported for some rows only, either as once, few or many, or as a class for expanded clones.

J | D | size | V | CDR3 | DNA
TRBJ1-2 | TRBD1 | once | TRBV6-5 | CASSYRDRGYGYTF | TGTGCCAGCAGTTACCGGGACAGGGGCTATGGCTACACCTTC
TRBJ1-3 | NA | NA | TRBV5-5 | CASSRNSEFSGNTIYF | TGTGCCAGCAGCCGAAATTCAGAGTTCTCTGGAAACACCATATATTTT
TRBJ1-5 | NA | NA | TRBV3-1/TRBV3-2 | CASSQDMGVRIGQPQHF | TGTGCCAGCAGCCAAGATATGGGGGTTCGGATAGGTCAGCCCCAGCATTTT
TRBJ1-2 | TRBD1 | NA | TRBV3-1/TRBV3-2 | CASSQFRDRGFGYTF | TGTGCCAGCAGCCAATTCCGGGACAGGGGTTTCGGCTACACCTTC
TRBJ2-7 | TRBD1 | few | TRBV29-1 | CSVLQGAGSYEQYF | TGCAGCGTTTTACAGGGGGCCGGCTCCTACGAGCAGTACTTC
TRBJ2-7 | TRBD2 | NA | TRBV10-3 | CATLIGGEGRGEQYF | TGTGCCACCCTGATCGGAGGGGAGGGCCGAGGCGAGCAGTACTTC
TRBJ2-7 | TRBD2 | NA | TRBV29-1 | CSVGTRAYEQYF | TGCAGCGTGGGGACTAGAGCCTACGAGCAGTACTTC
TRBJ1-5 | NA | few | TRBV2 | CASSATGNSNQPQHF | TGTGCCAGCAGTGCTACAGGGAATAGCAATCAGCCCCAGCATTTT
TRBJ1-5 | NA | NA | TRBV2 | CASSVLQSSNQPQHF | TGTGCCAGCAGTGTTTTACAGAGTAGCAATCAGCCCCAGCATTTT
TRBJ2-3 | NA | NA | TRBV14 | CASSQEGTINTQYF | TGTGCCAGCAGCCAAGAGGGGACAATTAATACGCAGTATTTT
TRBJ1-2 | NA | NA | TRBV5-1 | CASSYQGYGYTF | TGCGCCAGCAGCTATCAGGGGTATGGCTACACCTTC
TRBJ2-7 | NA | NA | TRBV18 | CASSPLPVTSYEQYF | TGTGCCAGCTCACCCCTCCCCGTGACCTCCTACGAGCAGTACTTC
TRBJ1-2 | NA | once | TRBV28 | CASSFLDSPIGYTF | TGTGCCAGCAGTTTTCTGGACAGCCCCATAGGCTACACCTTC
TRBJ2-2 | NA | NA | TRBV5-4 | CASSLVRQGRSTGELFF | TGTGCCAGCAGCTTGGTGAGGCAGGGAAGGTCCACCGGGGAGCTGTTTTTT
TRBJ2-1 | TRBD2 | NA | TRBV19 | CASSGGLARNEQFF | TGTGCCAGTAGTGGGGGACTAGCGAGGAATGAGCAGTTCTTC
TRBJ2-7 | NA | NA | TRBV4-1 | CASSSMQGQKYEQYF | TGCGCCAGCAGCTCCATGCAGGGACAAAAATACGAGCAGTACTTC
TRBJ1-3 | NA | NA | TRBV9 | CASSVGSSSGNTIYF | TGTGCCAGCAGCGTCGGGTCGAGCTCTGGAAACACCATATATTTT
TRBJ2-6 | TRBD2 | NA | TRBV19 | CASSVTSATPPPGANVLTF | TGTGCCAGTAGTGTCACTAGCGCCACACCCCCCCCCGGGGCCAACGTCCTGACTTTC
TRBJ1-5 | NA | NA | TRBV6-6 | CASSRRSGAEGNQPQHF | TGTGCCAGCAGTCGGCGGTCGGGGGCTGAGGGCAATCAGCCCCAGCATTTT
TRBJ1-2 | NA | NA | TRBV5-8 | CASSLFKGGMSLDGYTF | TGTGCCAGCAGCTTGTTTAAGGGAGGAATGAGTCTAGATGGCTACACCTTC
TRBJ2-1 | TRBD2 | NA | TRBV11-2 | CASRLAGGTGNEQFF | TGTGCCAGCCGGTTGGCGGGAGGGACGGGGAATGAGCAGTTCTTC
TRBJ1-1 | NA | few | TRBV5-4 | CASSLGINVVPRLAFF | TGTGCCAGCAGCTTGGGGATAAATGTAGTCCCGCGGCTGGCTTTCTTT
TRBJ1-1 | NA | NA | TRBV2 | CASSEKGVGGTEAFF | TGTGCCAGCAGTGAGAAGGGGGTCGGCGGGACTGAAGCTTTCTTT
TRBJ2-3 | TRBD1 | NA | TRBV10-2 | CASSVPGQGTDTQYF | TGCGCCAGCAGTGTACCGGGACAGGGCACAGATACGCAGTATTTT
TRBJ2-4 | TRBD2 | NA | TRBV28 | CASTYTSGGRGIQYF | TGTGCCAGCACCTACACTAGCGGGGGAAGGGGCATTCAGTACTTC
TRBJ2-1 | TRBD2 | NA | TRBV11-2 | CASSLGGGSGSGAYNEQFF | TGTGCCAGCAGCTTGGGTGGGGGTAGCGGGAGTGGTGCCTACAATGAGCAGTTCTTC
TRBJ2-2 | NA | NA | TRBV2 | CASTRSNTGELFF | TGTGCCAGCACTAGATCGAACACCGGGGAGCTGTTTTTT
TRBJ2-7 | TRBD2 | NA | TRBV6-1 | CASSVLLAGGGNHEQYF | TGTGCCAGCAGTGTATTACTAGCGGGAGGGGGTAACCACGAGCAGTACTTC
TRBJ1-2 | NA | NA | TRBV30 | CAWSASPETGYTF | TGTGCCTGGAGTGCCTCACCAGAGACGGGCTACACCTTC
TRBJ2-6 | NA | NA | TRBV19 | CASSTTRPGTGANVLTF | TGTGCCAGTAGTACCACACGACCCGGGACTGGGGCCAACGTCCTGACTTTC
TRBJ2-3 | NA | NA | TRBV21-1 | CASSKLFPRDTQYF | TGTGCCAGCAGCAAACTTTTCCCTCGGGATACGCAGTATTTT